The 16 T cell receptor beta chains in this list originate from one sample, sequenced in a study of shared clonotypes between healthy human individuals. The table came from immunoSEQ multiplex PCR; TCRdb's copy has only in-frame clones and leaves some out. In the table there are some 1,900,000 clones, roughly 95% of which are singletons. Naive CD8 cells comprised CD45RO-negative, CCR7-positively selected cells, excluding terminally differentiated effector memory CD45RA+ cells. The sequenced sample consisted of naive CD8+ T cells sorted from blood. The receptors shown here come from a man aged 18 to 29 in good health.

Comments on this clone: Distinct nucleotide sequences in the sample also encode this CDR3. The chain employs TRBV27 and TRBJ2-7; 8 positions agree with TRBD2. The CDR3 contains 13 residues. Germline-derived CDR1 and CDR2 are MNHEY and SMNVEV (reference sequence). V dropped 5 bases and J dropped 2; count of bases not matched to a gene: 2. For the CDR3, the DNA is TGTGCCAGCAGTCGCGGGGGGCCCTACGAGCAGTACTTC. It encodes CASSRGGPYEQYF.

This chain connects TRBV6-5 to TRBJ1-2; D remains ambiguous. Trimming shortened V by 5 bases and J by 1 base, and 8 bases separated the two germline ends. The germline CDR1 and CDR2 sequences are MNHEY and SVGAGI. This CDR3 is 13 amino acids long. The CDR3 sequence is CASSRTINYGYTF. CDR3 sequence (DNA): TGTGCCAGCAGTCGGACGATTAACTATGGCTACACCTTC.

The chain links TRBV29-1 to TRBJ1-2; D gene uncertain. V lost 5 bases and J 7 bases, leaving 11 bases between the germline ends. This CDR3 is 11 amino acids long. Germline CDR1 and CDR2: SQVTM and ANQGSEA. The chain's CDR3 is CSVSFLGGYTF. The CDR3 DNA sequence: TGCAGCGTTTCCTTCCTCGGTGGCTACACCTTC.

This clone has at least ten counts. A single base separates this from a much larger clone, so it may be a read error. The same CDR3 also results from other DNA sequences found in this sample. The chain combines TRBV9 with TRBJ1-1; tentative D call: TRBD1 (5 bases). Germline-derived CDR1 and CDR2 are SGDLS and YYNGEE. The CDR3 sequence is 13 residues long. V lost 0 bases to trimming and J lost 4 bases, with 7 bases between them. The CDR3 loop is CASSVGGSTEAFF. In nucleotides, the CDR3 is TGTGCCAGCAGCGTAGGGGGGAGCACTGAAGCTTTCTTT.

The chain carries TRBV2 and TRBJ1-2; D gene unclear. Germline CDR1 is SNHLY and CDR2 is FYNNEI. The ends were cut back, 2 bases at V and 4 bases at J, with 14 bases in the middle. CDR3 size: 15 residues. The CDR3 spells CASSELAIAPYGYTF. The CDR3 DNA follows: TGTGCCAGCAGTGAATTGGCCATCGCCCCCTATGGCTACACCTTC.

This chain joins TRBV7-2 and TRBJ2-2; 11 bases are shared with TRBD1. The CDR3 length is 16 residues. Germline CDR1 and CDR2: SGHTA and FQGNSA. Trimming removed 2 bases from V and 6 bases from J; junction bases left unmatched: 5. CDR3: CASSLLGQGAPGELFF. Written as DNA, the CDR3 is TGTGCCAGCAGCTTACTCGGACAGGGGGCCCCCGGGGAGCTGTTTTTT.

The chain uses TRBV6-1 and TRBJ2-3; tentative D call: TRBD1 (7 bases). CDR3 length equals 16 residues. Germline CDR1 and CDR2: MNHNS and SASEGT. V lost 2 bases and J lost 5, with 17 bases in between. CDR3 in amino acids: CASSEWGAGGKDTQYF. The CDR3 nucleotides read TGTGCCAGCAGTGAATGGGGAGCAGGGGGGAAAGATACGCAGTATTTT.

The rearrangement uses TRBV9 and TRBJ1-4; maybe TRBD1 (5 bases). This CDR3 has 15 amino acids. The ends were cut back, 3 bases at V and 4 bases at J, with 13 bases in the middle. Germline V CDR1 and CDR2: SGDLS, YYNGEE. The CDR3 region is CASSAQGNDNEKLFF. The CDR3 coding sequence is TGTGCCAGCAGCGCCCAGGGCAACGATAATGAAAAACTGTTTTTT.

The V and J genes are TRBV15 and TRBJ2-1; possible D gene TRBD2, 6 bases. V was trimmed by 8 bases and J by 0 bases, leaving 14 bases between them. Looked up from germline, CDR1 is LNHNV and CDR2 is YYDKDF (reference sequence). The CDR3 sequence is 15 residues long. The CDR3 region has the DNA TGTGCCACCCGGGGGAGCGGAAGCTCCTACAATGAGCAGTTCTTC. Protein sequence: CATRGSGSSYNEQFF.

This chain links TRBV27 with TRBJ1-1; TRBD1 matches 8 bases. The V gene end was trimmed by 4 bases and the J gene end by 4 bases; junction bases not matched to a gene: 2. The length of the CDR3 is 13 residues. From germline, CDR1 is MNHEY and CDR2 SMNVEV (reference sequence). CDR3 protein: CASSSQGATEAFF. The CDR3 nucleotides read TGTGCCAGCAGTTCTCAGGGGGCCACTGAAGCTTTCTTT.

This chain uses TRBV12-5 with TRBJ2-7; a possible D gene is TRBD2 (5 bases). CDR1 is LGHNT, CDR2 FRNRAP, per germline. V gave up 3 bases and J gave up 3 bases, with 6 bases separating them. The CDR3 extends over 12 amino acids. CDR3 coding DNA: TGTGCTAGTGGTTTCGGGATCTACGAGCAGTACTTC. Translation gives CASGFGIYEQYF.

This clone came up a few times. The CDR3 DNA is TGTGCCAGCAGCTTATCCGGGACAGGGGTTCGCGAAAAACTGTTTTTT. Translation: CASSLSGTGVREKLFF. The chain uses TRBV5-8 and TRBJ1-4; 10 bases match TRBD1. The CDR3 sequence is 16 residues long. Germline V gene sequence: CDR1 SGHTS, CDR2 YDEGEE. V lost 2 bases to trimming and J lost 8 bases; unmatched junction nucleotides: 9.

This chain links TRBV28 with TRBJ2-2; D may be TRBD1 or TRBD2 (5 bases each). CDR3 length: 15 amino acids. The V and J ends lost 5 bases and 3 bases respectively, with 13 bases between them. Germline lookup yields CDR1 MDHEN and CDR2 SYDVKM. CDR3 sequence (DNA): TGTGCCAGCAGTCCCGGGACGGGCGACACCGGGGAGCTGTTTTTT. The encoded protein is CASSPGTGDTGELFF.

The CDR3 spells CASSSQDKLFETQYF. The CDR3 nucleotides read TGTGCCAGCAGTTCCCAGGACAAACTTTTTGAGACCCAGTACTTC. V and J are TRBV11-2 and TRBJ2-5, with D perhaps matching TRBD1 (5 bases). CDR3 length: 15 amino acids. V was clipped by 6 bases and J by 5 bases, with 19 bases between them. Germline values: CDR1 SGHAT, CDR2 FQNNGV.

The chain has TRBV29-1 and TRBJ2-7; TRBD2 agrees at 9 bases. V shed 6 bases, J shed 4 bases, and the junction held 13 bases outside the gene matches. CDR1 and CDR2 (germline): SQVTM, ANQGSEA. The CDR3 sequence is 15 residues long. CDR3 region: CSVVPSGEKAYEQYF. The CDR3 DNA sequence: TGCAGCGTGGTACCTAGCGGGGAGAAGGCGTACGAGCAGTACTTC.

The rearrangement uses TRBV27 and TRBJ2-2; either TRBD1 or TRBD2 may fit D (5 bases each). V was shortened by 1 base and J by 6 bases, with 9 bases between the two germline ends. Looked up from germline, CDR1 is MNHEY and CDR2 is SMNVEV (reference sequence). This CDR3 has 14 amino acids. CDR3 in DNA: TGTGCCAGCAGTTTATTACTGGGGGCCGGGGAGCTGTTTTTT. Translation gives CASSLLLGAGELFF.